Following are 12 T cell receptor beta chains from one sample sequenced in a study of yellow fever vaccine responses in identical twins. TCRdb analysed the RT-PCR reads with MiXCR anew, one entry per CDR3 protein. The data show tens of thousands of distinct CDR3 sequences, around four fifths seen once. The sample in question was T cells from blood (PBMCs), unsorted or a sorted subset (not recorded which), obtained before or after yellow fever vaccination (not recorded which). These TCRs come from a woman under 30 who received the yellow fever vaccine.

CDR3: CASSPTPDPYGYTF. The CDR3 DNA sequence: TGTGCCAGCAGTCCTACCCCTGACCCCTATGGCTACACCTTC. The chain recombines TRBV7-6 with TRBJ1-2; D remains ambiguous. With 6 bases removed from V and 4 bases from J, the gap between germline ends came to 15 bases. The CDR3 contains 14 residues. The germline V gene has CDR1 SGHVS and CDR2 FNYEAQ.

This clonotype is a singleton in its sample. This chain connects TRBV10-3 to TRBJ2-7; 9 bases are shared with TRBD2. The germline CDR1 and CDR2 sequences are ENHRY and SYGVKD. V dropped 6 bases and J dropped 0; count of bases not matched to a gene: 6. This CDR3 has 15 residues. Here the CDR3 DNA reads TGTGCCATCAGCCCTAGCGGGATGAGCTCCTACGAGCAGTACTTC. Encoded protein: CAISPSGMSSYEQYF.

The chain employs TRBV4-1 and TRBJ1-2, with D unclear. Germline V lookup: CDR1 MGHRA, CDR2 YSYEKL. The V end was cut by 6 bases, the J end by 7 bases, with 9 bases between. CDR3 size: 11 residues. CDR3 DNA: TGCGCCAGCAGTTCGATCGGTGGCTACACCTTC. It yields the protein CASSSIGGYTF.

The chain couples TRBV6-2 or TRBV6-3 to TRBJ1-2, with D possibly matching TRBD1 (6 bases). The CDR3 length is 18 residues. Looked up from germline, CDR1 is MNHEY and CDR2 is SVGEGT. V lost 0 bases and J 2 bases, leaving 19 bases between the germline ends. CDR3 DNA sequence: TGTGCCAGCAGTTACTCCCCAAGAACAGGGAGTTTGAACTATGGCTACACCTTC. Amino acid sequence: CASSYSPRTGSLNYGYTF.

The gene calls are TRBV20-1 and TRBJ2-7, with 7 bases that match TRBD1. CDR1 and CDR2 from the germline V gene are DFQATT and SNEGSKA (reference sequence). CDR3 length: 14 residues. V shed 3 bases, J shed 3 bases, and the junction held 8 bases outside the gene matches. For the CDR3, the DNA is TGCAGTGCTAGTAGGGTAGACAGGGACTACGAGCAGTACTTC. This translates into CSASRVDRDYEQYF.

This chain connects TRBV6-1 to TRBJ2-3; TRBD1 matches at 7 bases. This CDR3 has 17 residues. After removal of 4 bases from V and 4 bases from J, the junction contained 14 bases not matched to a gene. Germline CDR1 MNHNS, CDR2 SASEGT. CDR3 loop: CASSGGTVTFPADTQYF. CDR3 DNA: TGTGCCAGCAGTGGAGGGACAGTTACCTTTCCCGCAGATACGCAGTATTTT.

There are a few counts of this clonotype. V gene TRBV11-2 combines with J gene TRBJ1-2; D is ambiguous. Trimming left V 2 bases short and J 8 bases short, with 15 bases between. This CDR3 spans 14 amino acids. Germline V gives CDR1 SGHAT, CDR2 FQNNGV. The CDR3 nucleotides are TGTGCCAGCAGCTTACCCTACCCCCTCGGGGGCTACACCTTC. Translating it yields CASSLPYPLGGYTF.

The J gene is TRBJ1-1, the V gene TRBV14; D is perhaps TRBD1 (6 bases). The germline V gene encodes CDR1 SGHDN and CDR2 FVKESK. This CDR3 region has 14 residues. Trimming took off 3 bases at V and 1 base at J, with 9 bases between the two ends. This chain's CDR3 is CASSQTGRNTEAFF. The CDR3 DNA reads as TGTGCCAGCAGCCAGACAGGCCGGAACACTGAAGCTTTCTTT.

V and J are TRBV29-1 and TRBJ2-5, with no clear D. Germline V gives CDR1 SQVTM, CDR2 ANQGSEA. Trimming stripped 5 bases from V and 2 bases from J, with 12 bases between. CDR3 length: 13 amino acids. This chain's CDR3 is CSVLRNSQETQYF. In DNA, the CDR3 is TGCAGCGTTTTACGGAACAGTCAAGAGACCCAGTACTTC. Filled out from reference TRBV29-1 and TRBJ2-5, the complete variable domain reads SAVISQKPSRDICQRGTSLTIQCQVDSQVTMMFWYRQQPGQSLTLIATANQGSEATYESGFVIDKFPISRPNLTFSTLTVSNMSPEDSSIYLCSVLRNSQETQYFGPGTRLLVL.

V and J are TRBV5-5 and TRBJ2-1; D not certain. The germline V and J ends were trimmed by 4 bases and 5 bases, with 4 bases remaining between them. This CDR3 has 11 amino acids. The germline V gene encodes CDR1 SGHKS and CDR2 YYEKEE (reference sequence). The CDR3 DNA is TGTGCCAGCAGCCCAGACAATGAGCAGTTCTTC. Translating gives CASSPDNEQFF.

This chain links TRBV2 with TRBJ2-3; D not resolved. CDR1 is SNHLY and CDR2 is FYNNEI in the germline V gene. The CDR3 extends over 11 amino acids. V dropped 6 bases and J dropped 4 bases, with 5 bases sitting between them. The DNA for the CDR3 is TGTGCCAGCAGAACGGCAGATACGCAGTATTTT. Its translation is CASRTADTQYF.

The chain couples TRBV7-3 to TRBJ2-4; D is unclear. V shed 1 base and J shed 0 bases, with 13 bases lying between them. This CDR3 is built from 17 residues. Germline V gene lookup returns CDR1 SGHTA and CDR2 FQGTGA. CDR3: CASSLSLSVLAKNIQYF. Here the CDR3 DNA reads TGTGCCAGCAGCTTAAGTTTATCAGTACTAGCCAAAAACATTCAGTACTTC.